The 27 T cell receptor beta chains presented below share a single source sample, sequenced in a study of T-cell reconstitution after alpha-beta-depleted transplantation in children. Unique molecular identifiers were used in preparing the TCRbeta library. Each CDR3 protein is one row after TCRdb ran MiXCR on the PCR reads. The data show approximately 130,000 distinct CDR3 sequences, roughly 10% seen once. The sample was PBMCs, mostly from graft donor cells, taken 180 days after TCRalphabeta/CD19-depleted stem cell transplant. All receptors come from a girl under three years old who had a stem cell transplant for combined immunodeficiency, so the T cells may come from the graft donor.

The rearrangement uses TRBV6-5 and TRBJ2-7, with TRBD1 matching over 7 bases. The CDR3 length is 18 residues. Germline assignment: CDR1 MNHEY and CDR2 SVGAGI. After removal of 4 bases from V and 2 bases from J, the junction contained 17 bases not matched to a gene. CDR3 in amino acids: CASSLSAIGHRGAYEQYF. In DNA form, the CDR3 reads TGTGCCAGCAGTTTATCGGCCATAGGGCACAGGGGCGCCTACGAGCAGTACTTC.

CDR3 bases: TGCGCCAGCAGCTTCGTACCGGGACCAAGCTCCTACGAGCAGTACTTC. Translating gives CASSFVPGPSSYEQYF. V and J are TRBV5-1 and TRBJ2-7; tentatively, D is TRBD1 or TRBD2 (5 bases each). The CDR3 sequence is 16 residues long. Trimming pared 2 bases from V and 0 bases from J, leaving 15 bases between. Germline V gene lookup returns CDR1 SGHRS and CDR2 YFSETQ.

This clonotype was seen at least ten times. This rearrangement joins TRBV29-1 to TRBJ2-1; TRBD2 matches 13 bases. V trimming: 7 bases; J trimming: 7 bases; junction bases outside the gene matches: 10. The germline CDR1 and CDR2 sequences are SQVTM and ANQGSEA. The CDR3 runs to 15 residues. CDR3 DNA: TGCAGCGCCGGGACTAGCGGGACTCCTAGGAATGAGCAGTTCTTC. Translation gives CSAGTSGTPRNEQFF.

This clonotype occurred a few times. The chain employs TRBV24-1 and TRBJ2-7; 8 bases are a match to TRBD2. CDR3 size: 16 residues. Germline CDR1 reads KGHDR; CDR2 reads SFDVKD. V shed 2 bases, J shed 2 bases, and the junction held 7 bases outside the gene matches. Here the CDR3 reads CATSDSVAGPPYEQYF. CDR3 sequence (DNA): TGTGCCACCAGTGATTCCGTAGCGGGACCCCCCTACGAGCAGTACTTC.

This clonotype was seen at least ten times. The chain recombines TRBV12-3 or TRBV12-4 with TRBJ1-2; 7 positions match TRBD1. This CDR3 region has 12 residues. The ends lost 6 bases at V and 9 bases at J; junction bases unmatched: 7. The DNA of the CDR3 is TGTGCCAGCAGCACCAGACAGGGAAGCTACACCTTC. It encodes CASSTRQGSYTF.

This clonotype was counted a few times. The chain is built from TRBV5-1 and TRBJ2-1; perhaps D is TRBD1 or TRBD2 (5 bases each). Germline V gene lookup returns CDR1 SGHRS and CDR2 YFSETQ. The CDR3 spans 15 residues. The germline V and J ends were trimmed by 0 bases and 7 bases, with 14 bases remaining between them. CDR3 DNA sequence: TGCGCCAGCAGCTTGGGGGGGTCCTTAGGAAATGAGCAGTTCTTC. Protein: CASSLGGSLGNEQFF.

This clonotype was seen repeatedly, ten times or more. V usage is TRBV12-3 or TRBV12-4 and J usage is TRBJ1-1; TRBD1 matches 7 bases. The CDR3 consists of 13 residues. The V segment lost 6 bases and the J segment 2 bases; nucleotides outside the gene matches: 3. CDR3 nucleotides: TGTGCCAGCAGAGACAGGGAAAACACTGAAGCTTTCTTT. Translated: CASRDRENTEAFF.

The V call is TRBV4-3, the J call TRBJ1-1, with D unclear. The germline gives CDR1 LGHNA, CDR2 YSLEER. This CDR3 has 15 amino acids. Trimming removed 0 bases from V and 1 base from J, with 9 bases in between. The CDR3: CASSQDWAGNTEAFF. For the CDR3, the DNA is TGCGCCAGCAGCCAAGATTGGGCGGGGAACACTGAAGCTTTCTTT.

The gene calls are TRBV30 and TRBJ2-3; either TRBD1 or TRBD2 may fit D (5 bases each). The ends were cut back, 5 bases at V and 0 bases at J, with 9 bases in the middle. CDR3 length equals 13 residues. CDR1 GTSNPN and CDR2 SVGIG come from the germline V gene (reference sequence). Written as DNA, the CDR3 is TGTGCCTGGGGGGGAGTAAGCACAGATACGCAGTATTTT. Translated, it gives CAWGGVSTDTQYF. The entire variable domain, with the rest obtained from reference TRBV30 and TRBJ2-3, is as follows: SQTIHQWPATLVQPVGSPLSLECTVEGTSNPNLYWYRQAAGRGLQLLFYSVGIGQISSEVPQNLSASRPQDRQFILSSKKLLLSDSGFYLCAWGGVSTDTQYFGPGTRLTVL.

The J gene is TRBJ2-7, the V gene TRBV6-1, with 8 bases matching TRBD1. Germline trimming cut 6 bases from V and 0 bases from J; bases unmatched to any gene: 7. This CDR3 region has 15 residues. Per the germline V gene, CDR1 is MNHNS and CDR2 is SASEGT. The CDR3, as DNA: TGTGCCAGCAGGGGGGGAACAGGGGGCTCCTACGAGCAGTACTTC. This gives the protein CASRGGTGGSYEQYF.

This clonotype showed up many times. V gene TRBV10-3 combines with J gene TRBJ2-7; D gene uncertain. This CDR3 has 13 residues. The ends were cut back, 6 bases at V and 0 bases at J, with 9 bases in the middle. Germline values: CDR1 ENHRY, CDR2 SYGVKD. CDR3: CAIRDWISYEQYF. Here the CDR3 DNA reads TGTGCCATCAGAGACTGGATCTCCTACGAGCAGTACTTC.

This chain uses TRBV7-2 with TRBJ1-1; D is unclear. From germline, CDR1 is SGHTA and CDR2 FQGNSA. Between the trimmed V and J ends, which lost 2 bases and 3 bases, there was a span of 7 bases. The length of the CDR3 is 13 residues. The CDR3: CASSLTGDTEAFF. The CDR3 nucleotides are TGTGCCAGCAGCTTAACCGGGGACACTGAAGCTTTCTTT.

The chain links TRBV7-2 to TRBJ2-1; 8 bases fit TRBD1. J lost 7 bases, V lost 1 base, and 6 bases had no gene match. This CDR3 comprises 15 residues. Per germline, CDR1 SGHTA and CDR2 FQGNSA. CDR3 residues: CASSLGTGMGNEQFF. The CDR3 region has the DNA TGTGCCAGCAGCTTAGGGACAGGGATGGGTAATGAGCAGTTCTTC.

The chain is built from TRBV20-1 and TRBJ2-7; a possible D gene is TRBD2 (10 bases). V dropped 4 bases and J dropped 7 bases, with 29 bases sitting between them. The CDR3 totals 17 residues. Germline V CDR1 and CDR2: DFQATT, SNEGSKA (reference sequence). This CDR3 is CSATTGGRAGGWGEQYF. CDR3 nucleotides: TGCAGTGCTACTACAGGGGGCCGAGCGGGAGGGTGGGGGGAGCAGTACTTC.

This clonotype showed up many times. CDR3: CSVEPLWDTEAFF. CDR3 bases: TGCAGCGTTGAGCCTCTTTGGGACACTGAAGCTTTCTTT. V gene TRBV29-1 combines with J gene TRBJ1-1; D unclear. Germline CDR1 SQVTM, CDR2 ANQGSEA. CDR3 length: 13 amino acids. V was clipped by 3 bases and J by 3 bases, with 11 bases between them. Full variable domain (remainder filled in from reference TRBV29-1 and TRBJ1-1): SAVISQKPSRDICQRGTSLTIQCQVDSQVTMMFWYRQQPGQSLTLIATANQGSEATYESGFVIDKFPISRPNLTFSTLTVSNMSPEDSSIYLCSVEPLWDTEAFFGQGTRLTVV.

The rearrangement joins TRBV20-1 to TRBJ2-7, with TRBD2 as a possible D gene (7 bases). CDR1 and CDR2 (germline): DFQATT, SNEGSKA (reference sequence). The V gene lost 3 bases and the J gene lost 3 bases, with 15 bases spanning the gap. The CDR3 is made up of 14 amino acids. In DNA form, the CDR3 reads TGCAGTGCTAGGGGGGCCGCTAGCGGCTACGAGCAGTACTTC. Its protein is CSARGAASGYEQYF.

At least ten counts were recorded for this clonotype. The chain combines TRBV6-2 or TRBV6-3 with TRBJ2-4; tentatively, D is TRBD1 (5 bases). Per germline, CDR1 MNHEY and CDR2 SVGEGT. Trimming took 0 bases from V and 0 from J, leaving 12 bases between them. The CDR3 is made up of 17 amino acids. The CDR3 protein is CASSYSREPGAKNIQYF. DNA of the CDR3: TGTGCCAGCAGTTACTCCAGGGAACCGGGAGCCAAAAACATTCAGTACTTC.

In its sample, this clonotype was seen many times. The V gene is TRBV28, the J gene TRBJ2-5; 11 positions agree with TRBD2. Germline CDR1 reads MDHEN; CDR2 reads SYDVKM. Losses at the gene ends were 8 bases for V and 2 bases for J; bases not matched to a gene: 4. The CDR3 extends over 14 amino acids. CDR3 loop: CASGTSGGQETQYF. The CDR3 region has the DNA TGTGCCAGCGGTACTAGCGGGGGACAAGAGACCCAGTACTTC.

The genes are TRBV6-5 and TRBJ2-7, with unresolved D. The CDR3 is 12 residues long. The germline V gene has CDR1 MNHEY and CDR2 SVGAGI. Trimming cost V 5 bases and J 3 bases, with 8 bases left between them. The chain's CDR3 is CASSMDLYEQYF. The CDR3 DNA is TGTGCCAGCAGTATGGATCTCTACGAGCAGTACTTC.

Only a few counts were recorded for this clonotype. This sequence joins TRBV7-2 and TRBJ1-4, with D possibly TRBD1 on 6 matching bases. The CDR3 contains 13 residues. The V gene lost 8 bases and the J gene lost 4 bases, with 11 bases spanning the gap. Germline CDR1 is SGHTA and CDR2 is FQGNSA. CDR3 nucleotides: TGTGCCAGCGGAAGGGGGGGTAATGAAAAACTGTTTTTT. It translates to CASGRGGNEKLFF.

This clonotype turned up a few times. The junction does not match germline at one end; this may be a read error. The chain links TRBV7-8 to TRBJ2-2; 10 bases match TRBD2. This CDR3 comprises 15 residues. CDR1 and CDR2 (germline): SGHVS, FQNEAQ. DNA of the CDR3: TGTGCCAGCAGCGCTAGCGGGAGAAACATCGGGGAGCTGTTTTTT. Translation: CASSASGRNIGELFF. The whole variable domain, remainder taken from reference TRBV7-8 and TRBJ2-2, is GAGVSQSPRYKVAKRGQDVALRCDPISGHVSLFWYQQALGQGPEFLTYFQNEAQLDKSGLPSDRFFAERPEGSVSTLKIQRTQQEDSAVYLCASSASGRNIGELFFGEGSRLTVL.

This CDR3 reads CASSFRGDRNTIYF. In DNA, the CDR3 is TGTGCCAGCAGTTTTAGGGGGGATAGGAACACCATATATTTT. The chain links TRBV6-5 to TRBJ1-3; D possibly corresponds to TRBD1 (6 bases). V dropped 4 bases and J dropped 7 bases, with 14 bases sitting between them. Germline V CDR1 and CDR2: MNHEY, SVGAGI. The CDR3 loop spans 14 amino acids.

This clonotype was seen at least ten times. The rearrangement joins TRBV20-1 to TRBJ2-3; D uncertain. The germline V and J ends were trimmed by 1 base and 2 bases, with 10 bases remaining between them. The germline V gene encodes CDR1 DFQATT and CDR2 SNEGSKA (reference sequence). The CDR3 loop spans 14 amino acids. CDR3 coding DNA: TGCAGTGCTAGAGGCCCCGCGGACACAGATACGCAGTATTTT. This translates into CSARGPADTDTQYF.

Only a few counts were recorded for this clonotype. The chain carries TRBV6-1 and TRBJ1-1; 7 bases agree with TRBD1. Looked up from germline, CDR1 is MNHNS and CDR2 is SASEGT. CDR3 length: 16 residues. With V trimmed by 5 bases and J by 5 bases, 14 bases remained unmatched. CDR3 residues: CASSRQSRGRGTEAFF. DNA for the CDR3: TGTGCCAGCAGTCGTCAATCCAGGGGGAGGGGGACTGAAGCTTTCTTT.

This clonotype has only a few counts. The V gene is TRBV20-1, the J gene TRBJ2-1, with 10 bases aligning to TRBD2. CDR3 length: 15 amino acids. Germline CDR1 and CDR2: DFQATT and SNEGSKA (reference sequence). Trimming took 5 bases from V and 6 from J; bases not matched to a gene: 10. The CDR3 DNA reads TGCAGTGCTGCTTCAACCGGGACTAGCGCCAATGAGCAGTTCTTC. Amino acid sequence: CSAASTGTSANEQFF.

This clonotype was seen only a few times. The chain is built from TRBV5-1 and TRBJ2-1; D unclear. This CDR3 region has 16 residues. Trimming took 0 bases from V and 0 from J, leaving 10 bases between them. Looked up from germline, CDR1 is SGHRS and CDR2 is YFSETQ. The DNA of the CDR3 is TGCGCCAGCAGCTTGGCCAAGGTTAGCTCCTACAATGAGCAGTTCTTC. Translated, it gives CASSLAKVSSYNEQFF.

This chain links TRBV7-2 with TRBJ1-2; TRBD1 might be the D (5 bases). V was clipped by 0 bases and J by 4 bases, with 15 bases between them. The CDR3 consists of 16 residues. The germline V gene encodes CDR1 SGHTA and CDR2 FQGNSA. The CDR3 reads CASSLARGEGGYGYTF. In DNA form, the CDR3 reads TGTGCCAGCAGCTTAGCGCGGGGGGAGGGAGGCTATGGCTACACCTTC.